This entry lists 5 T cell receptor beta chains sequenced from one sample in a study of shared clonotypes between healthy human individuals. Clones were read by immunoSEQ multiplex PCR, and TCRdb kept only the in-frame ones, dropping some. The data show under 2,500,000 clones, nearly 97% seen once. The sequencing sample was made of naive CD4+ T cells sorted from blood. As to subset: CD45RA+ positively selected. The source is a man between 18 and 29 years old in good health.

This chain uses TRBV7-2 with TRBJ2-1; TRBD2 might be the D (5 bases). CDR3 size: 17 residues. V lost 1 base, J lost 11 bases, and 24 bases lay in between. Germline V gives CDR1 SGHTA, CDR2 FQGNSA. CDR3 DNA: TGTGCCAGCAGCTTAGTTCGGCCAAGCGGCCCCTCGGATAAGCAGTTCTTC. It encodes CASSLVRPSGPSDKQFF.

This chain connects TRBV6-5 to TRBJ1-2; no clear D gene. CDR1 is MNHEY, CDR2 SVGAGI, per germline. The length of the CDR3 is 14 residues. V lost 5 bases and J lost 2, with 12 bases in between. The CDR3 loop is CASSRNIRNYGYTF. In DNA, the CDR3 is TGTGCCAGCAGTAGGAACATCCGAAACTATGGCTACACCTTC.

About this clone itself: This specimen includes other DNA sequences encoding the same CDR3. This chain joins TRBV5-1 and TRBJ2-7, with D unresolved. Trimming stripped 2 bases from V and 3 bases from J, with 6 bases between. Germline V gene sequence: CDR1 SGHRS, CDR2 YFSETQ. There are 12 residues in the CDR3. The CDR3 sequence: CASSLDVYEQYF. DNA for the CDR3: TGCGCCAGCAGCTTAGACGTCTACGAGCAGTACTTC.

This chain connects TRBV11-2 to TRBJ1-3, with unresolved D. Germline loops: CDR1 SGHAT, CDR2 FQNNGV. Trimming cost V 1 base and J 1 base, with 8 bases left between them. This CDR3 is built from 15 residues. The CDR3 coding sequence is TGTGCCAGCAGCTTAGGAGTGCTATCTGGAAACACCATATATTTT. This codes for CASSLGVLSGNTIYF.

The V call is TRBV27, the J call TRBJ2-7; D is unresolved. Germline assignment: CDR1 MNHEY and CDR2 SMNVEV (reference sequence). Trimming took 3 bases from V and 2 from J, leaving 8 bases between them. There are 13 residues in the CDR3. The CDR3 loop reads CASSFFATYEQYF. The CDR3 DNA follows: TGTGCCAGCAGTTTCTTCGCTACCTACGAGCAGTACTTC.